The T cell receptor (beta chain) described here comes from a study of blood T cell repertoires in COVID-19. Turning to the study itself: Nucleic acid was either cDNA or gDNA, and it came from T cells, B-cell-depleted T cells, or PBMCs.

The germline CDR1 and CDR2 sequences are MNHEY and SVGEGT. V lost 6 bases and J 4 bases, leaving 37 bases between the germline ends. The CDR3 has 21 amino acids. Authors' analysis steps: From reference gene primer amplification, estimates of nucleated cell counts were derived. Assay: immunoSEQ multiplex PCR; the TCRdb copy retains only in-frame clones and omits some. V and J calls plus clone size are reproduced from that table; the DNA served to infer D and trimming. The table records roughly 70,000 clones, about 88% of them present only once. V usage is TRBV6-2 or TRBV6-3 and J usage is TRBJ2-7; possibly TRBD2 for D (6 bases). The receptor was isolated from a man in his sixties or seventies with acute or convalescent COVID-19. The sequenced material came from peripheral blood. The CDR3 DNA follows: TGTGCCAGCAGCCATTATGTGCTCAGACCCATGGACCTTCCGCGGGATTACGAGCAGTACTTC. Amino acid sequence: CASSHYVLRPMDLPRDYEQYF.